This T cell receptor (beta chain) was recovered during a study of T cell responses to AZD1222 COVID-19 vaccine. As for the study in general: Pooling of second doses given at about 4 or about 12 weeks was done.

Study-level results: Seropositive at baseline were only 5 or 6 AZD1222 recipients. Repertoires in all cases were sampled only once the peak T cell response had passed. It should be noted that donors were predominantly white British and more often female, and clonal diversity was possibly underestimated.

To note about this clone: What it recognizes is unknown.

Germline CDR1 reads MNHEY; CDR2 reads SMNVEV (reference sequence). The V segment lost 4 bases and the J segment 7 bases; nucleotides outside the gene matches: 7. The CDR3 sequence is 13 residues long. Clones were sequenced by immunoSEQ multiplex PCR, and TCRdb holds only the in-frame ones, with some missing. The sample carries 120,000 or so clones, around 87% recorded once. J is TRBJ2-7 and V is TRBV27, with 7 bases lining up with TRBD2. This TCR was recovered from an adult in good health. The sequences come from peripheral blood, collected on day 0 of AZD1222 vaccination. The CDR3 coding sequence is TGTGCCAGCAGTTCTCCTTCCGGGGGGGAGCAGTACTTC. Protein product: CASSSPSGGEQYF.